This TCR beta chain was sequenced during a study of cytomegalovirus exposure and HLA in healthy donors. Unrecorded immune exposures were likely, despite nominal health at sampling. There are 15 residues in the CDR3. The trim removed 4 bases at V and 5 bases at J, leaving 8 bases unmatched. Germline V CDR1 and CDR2: SGHDT, YYEEEE. PCR was performed using 60 Vbeta and 13 Jbeta primers. Clones were read by immunoSEQ multiplex PCR, and TCRdb kept only the in-frame ones, dropping some. Here the sample spans more than 95,000 clones, roughly 77% being singletons. The rearrangement links TRBV5-6 to TRBJ2-5, with 10 bases aligning to TRBD1. Material for sequencing was PBMCs. The sequence was obtained from a young man in good health and CMV-seronegative. CDR3 DNA: TGTGCCAGCAGCCCGCGACAGGGGGCCGGGGAGACCCAGTACTTC. Its translation is CASSPRQGAGETQYF.